A single sample gave rise to the 20 T cell receptor beta chains below, sequenced in a study of T cell changes during pregnancy in multiple sclerosis. Libraries were prepared by immunoSEQ multiplex PCR; TCRdb keeps only in-frame clonotypes and omits some of them. This sample has tens of thousands of clones; 90% to 95% occur once, and the top ten carry around 0.85%. The sequencing here drew on peripheral blood, taken before pregnancy. The receptors were sampled from a female donor with multiple sclerosis, enrolled in a pregnancy study.

On this clone: The junction differs from germline at one of its ends, possibly a read error. The chain uses TRBV29-1 and TRBJ2-2, with a tentative D call TRBD2 (6 bases). The length of the CDR3 is 15 residues. Per the germline V gene, CDR1 is SQVTM and CDR2 is ANQGSEA. The CDR3 region is CSVQDPGLYTGELFF. For the CDR3, the DNA is TGCAGCGTTCAAGATCCGGGACTGTACACCGGGGAGCTGTTTTTT.

The chain uses TRBV11-2 and TRBJ2-3; D is perhaps TRBD1 (6 bases). V lost 1 base and J 5 bases, leaving 10 bases between the germline ends. This CDR3 contains 14 residues. Germline CDR1 reads SGHAT; CDR2 reads FQNNGV. This chain's CDR3 is CASSLAGAEDTQYF. As DNA, the CDR3 is TGTGCCAGCAGCTTAGCAGGGGCGGAAGATACGCAGTATTTT. Using reference TRBV11-2 and TRBJ2-3 for the parts outside the CDR3, the full variable domain is EAGVAQSPRYKIIEKRQSVAFWCNPISGHATLYWYQQILGQGPKLLIQFQNNGVVDDSQLPKDRFSAERLKGVDSTLKIQPAKLEDSAVYLCASSLAGAEDTQYFGPGTRLTVL.

The rearrangement links TRBV7-8 to TRBJ2-7, with D perhaps matching TRBD2 (7 bases). Germline assignment: CDR1 SGHVS and CDR2 FQNEAQ. Trimming took off 1 base at V and 2 bases at J, with 18 bases between the two ends. The CDR3 sequence is 17 residues long. The CDR3 sequence is CASSLDIGGAGTYEQYF. The CDR3 region has the DNA TGTGCCAGCAGCTTAGATATAGGGGGGGCTGGAACCTACGAGCAGTACTTC.

This chain uses TRBV18 with TRBJ1-2, with 9 bases that match TRBD1. Per germline, CDR1 KGHSH and CDR2 LQKENI. V was pared by 6 bases and J by 6 bases, with 5 bases of the junction left unmatched. This CDR3 region has 13 residues. The CDR3 DNA follows: TGTGCCAGCTCGGCCGGGACAGGGAATGGCTACACCTTC. Amino acid sequence: CASSAGTGNGYTF.

The chain combines TRBV30 with TRBJ1-2; D gene unclear. V was clipped by 2 bases and J by 0 bases, with 10 bases between them. CDR3 length equals 14 residues. Germline lookup yields CDR1 GTSNPN and CDR2 SVGIG (reference sequence). CDR3 loop: CAWSIRETNYGYTF. In nucleotides, the CDR3 is TGTGCCTGGAGTATCCGGGAGACTAACTATGGCTACACCTTC.

This clone turned up a few times. The chain joins TRBV27 to TRBJ1-1, with 9 nucleotides matching TRBD1. V dropped 2 bases and J dropped 11; count of bases not matched to a gene: 3. This CDR3 is 12 amino acids long. The germline gives CDR1 MNHEY, CDR2 SMNVEV (reference sequence). The CDR3 coding sequence is TGTGCCAGCAGTTTACGACAGGGGGTGGCTTTCTTT. This encodes CASSLRQGVAFF.

The rearrangement uses TRBV7-2 and TRBJ2-4; 7 bases are shared with TRBD1. The germline CDR1 and CDR2 sequences are SGHTA and FQGNSA. This CDR3 region has 14 residues. Unmatched junction bases numbered 8, after V lost 5 bases and J lost 7 bases. CDR3 sequence: CASSENRGGNIQYF. CDR3 in DNA: TGTGCCAGCAGCGAGAACAGGGGCGGGAACATTCAGTACTTC.

This sequence joins TRBV19 and TRBJ1-5, with 9 positions matching TRBD1. Germline lookup yields CDR1 LNHDA and CDR2 SQIVND (reference sequence). This CDR3 has 16 residues. The J segment lost 7 bases and the V segment lost 5 bases, leaving 12 bases of the junction unmatched. CDR3 nucleotide sequence: TGTGCCAGTAGTGTTACCGGGACAGGGTTTTACCAGCCCCAGCATTTT. Translation gives CASSVTGTGFYQPQHF.

The chain employs TRBV6-1 and TRBJ2-7, with D hard to call. The CDR3 spans 13 residues. Germline values: CDR1 MNHNS, CDR2 SASEGT. V was clipped by 6 bases and J by 4 bases, with 13 bases between them. Here the CDR3 reads CASSPAGLYEQYF. The CDR3 bases are TGTGCCAGCAGCCCGGCAGGCCTTTACGAGCAGTACTTC.

DNA for the CDR3: TGTGCCAGCAGCGTAGGGGTCGGGACTAGCGGGGGGCGCGACGATTTAAGTAATGAGCAGTTCTTC. Translating gives CASSVGVGTSGGRDDLSNEQFF. This sequence joins TRBV9 and TRBJ2-1; 15 nucleotides align to TRBD2. With V trimmed by 0 bases and J by 7 bases, 20 bases remained unmatched. Germline-derived CDR1 and CDR2 are SGDLS and YYNGEE. The CDR3 contains 22 residues.

The rearrangement links TRBV9 to TRBJ1-2, with TRBD1 matching 8 bases. CDR1 is SGDLS and CDR2 is YYNGEE in the germline V gene. The CDR3 is 15 residues long. V dropped 3 bases and J dropped 4; count of bases not matched to a gene: 8. The CDR3: CASSAQGARGYGYTF. CDR3 DNA: TGTGCCAGCAGCGCTCAGGGGGCGCGAGGCTATGGCTACACCTTC.

CDR3 protein: CASSPLEYRILTEAFF. CDR3 nucleotide sequence: TGTGCCAGCTCACCACTAGAATACAGAATCCTCACTGAAGCTTTCTTT. V is TRBV18 and J is TRBJ1-1; D is ambiguous. The germline CDR1 and CDR2 sequences are KGHSH and LQKENI. The CDR3 contains 16 residues. The V end was cut by 1 base, the J end by 4 bases, with 16 bases between.

This chain connects TRBV2 to TRBJ1-3, with D uncertain. This CDR3 is 16 amino acids long. The germline gives CDR1 SNHLY, CDR2 FYNNEI. V was trimmed by 2 bases and J by 2 bases, leaving 13 bases between them. The CDR3 here is CASSELPGKTGNTIYF. The CDR3 DNA is TGTGCCAGCAGTGAACTGCCGGGAAAAACTGGAAACACCATATATTTT. The full variable domain, rest sourced from reference TRBV2 and TRBJ1-3, is EPEVTQTPSHQVTQMGQEVILRCVPISNHLYFYWYRQILGQKVEFLVSFYNNEISEKSEIFDDQFSVERPDGSNFTLKIRSTKLEDSAMYFCASSELPGKTGNTIYFGEGSWLTVV.

J is TRBJ2-7 and V is TRBV6-6, with 7 bases that match TRBD2. CDR1 MNHNY and CDR2 SVGAGI come from the germline V gene (reference sequence). Trimming cost V 1 base and J 3 bases; bases outside gene matches: 3. This CDR3 is built from 14 residues. The CDR3 protein is CASSYLASGYEQYF. The CDR3 nucleotides read TGTGCCAGCAGTTACTTGGCTAGCGGCTACGAGCAGTACTTC.

The rearrangement uses TRBV7-9 and TRBJ1-3, with D perhaps TRBD1 (6 bases). The V end lost 4 bases, the J end lost 4 bases, and 14 bases lay between the germline ends. This CDR3 contains 15 residues. Germline CDR1 is SEHNR and CDR2 is FQNEAQ (reference sequence). DNA of the CDR3: TGTGCCAGCAGCTGGGGGGGGGACAACGGAAACACCATATATTTT. Its protein product is CASSWGGDNGNTIYF.

V usage is TRBV2 and J usage is TRBJ2-1; TRBD2 matches at 10 bases. V gave up 7 bases and J gave up 6 bases; unmatched junction bases: 9. The CDR3 is made up of 15 amino acids. From germline, CDR1 is SNHLY and CDR2 FYNNEI. The CDR3 region has the DNA TGTGCCAGCATGATGGGGACTAGCGAGCGCAATGAGCAGTTCTTC. Protein: CASMMGTSERNEQFF.

This clone was counted once. Germline and junction disagree at one end, which may indicate a read error. The rearrangement uses TRBV5-1 and TRBJ2-4; D is possibly TRBD1 (8 bases). The CDR3 has 14 amino acids. Germline V gene data show CDR1 as SGHRS and CDR2 as YFSETQ. DNA for the CDR3: TGCGCCAGCAGCACAGGGGGGGCAGGGGGACCCTCGCACTTC. Its translation: CASSTGGAGGPSHF.

V and J are TRBV25-1 and TRBJ1-2, with 9 bases lining up with TRBD1. Germline V gene data show CDR1 as MGHDK and CDR2 as SYGVNS. This CDR3 region has 14 residues. V lost 4 bases, J lost 3 bases, and 3 bases stayed unmatched. The CDR3 DNA reads TGTGCCAGCAGTGGCGGACAGGGGTACTATGGCTACACCTTC. Protein: CASSGGQGYYGYTF.

The chain uses TRBV19 and TRBJ1-5; D may be TRBD1 (5 bases). The CDR3 consists of 15 residues. Germline CDR1 is LNHDA and CDR2 is SQIVND (reference sequence). Trimming removed 2 bases from V and 0 bases from J, with 8 bases in between. CDR3 sequence (DNA): TGTGCCAGTAGTATACAGGGATCTAGCAATCAGCCCCAGCATTTT. This codes for CASSIQGSSNQPQHF. Full variable domain (rest looked up from reference TRBV19 and TRBJ1-5): DGGITQSPKYLFRKEGQNVTLSCEQNLNHDAMYWYRQDPGQGLRLIYYSQIVNDFQKGDIAEGYSVSREKKESFPLTVTSAQKNPTAFYLCASSIQGSSNQPQHFGDGTRLSIL.

The V call is TRBV6-4, the J call TRBJ2-3; the match to TRBD2 covers 8 bases. The V and J ends lost 4 bases and 3 bases, in that order; junction bases with no gene match: 3. Germline lookup yields CDR1 MRHNA and CDR2 SNTAGT. The CDR3 consists of 14 residues. The CDR3 loop reads CASSVASGTDTQYF. The CDR3 nucleotides read TGTGCCAGCAGTGTGGCTAGCGGGACAGATACGCAGTATTTT.